These 5 T cell receptor beta chains were all obtained from the same sample, sequenced in a study of shared clonotypes between healthy human individuals. Measured with immunoSEQ multiplex PCR; TCRdb has only the in-frame clones, and not every one. The sample has 550,000 to 600,000 clones; around 81% are singletons. Sequenced material: PBMCs. The receptor source for this set is a woman aged 40 to 50 in good health. Some clones in this sample may be carry-over from other donors' samples.

CDR3 protein: CASRAEALNTEAFF. The CDR3 coding sequence is TGTGCCAGCAGAGCGGAGGCCCTGAACACTGAAGCTTTCTTT. The V call is TRBV27, the J call TRBJ1-1, with D unclear. The germline V gene has CDR1 MNHEY and CDR2 SMNVEV (reference sequence). The germline V and J ends were trimmed by 6 bases and 0 bases, with 11 bases remaining between them. The CDR3 covers 14 residues.

V is TRBV2 and J is TRBJ2-3, with D uncertain. CDR3 size: 14 residues. Germline V CDR1 and CDR2: SNHLY, FYNNEI. Trimming left V 4 bases short and J 2 bases short, with 10 bases between. CDR3 loop: CASSVAPFTDTQYF. Here the CDR3 DNA reads TGTGCCAGCAGTGTCGCCCCGTTCACAGATACGCAGTATTTT. The full variable domain, in which reference TRBV2 and TRBJ2-3 provide the parts outside the CDR3, is EPEVTQTPSHQVTQMGQEVILRCVPISNHLYFYWYRQILGQKVEFLVSFYNNEISEKSEIFDDQFSVERPDGSNFTLKIRSTKLEDSAMYFCASSVAPFTDTQYFGPGTRLTVL.

The chain is built from TRBV15 and TRBJ2-5, with 9 positions matching TRBD1. Germline CDR1 LNHNV, CDR2 YYDKDF (reference sequence). The CDR3 sequence is 16 residues long. The ends lost 1 base at V and 1 base at J; junction bases unmatched: 4. The CDR3 reads CATSRGQGGGQETQYF. In DNA, the CDR3 is TGTGCCACCAGCAGAGGACAGGGGGGAGGCCAAGAGACCCAGTACTTC.

This rearrangement joins TRBV7-3 to TRBJ2-2; 8 bases map to TRBD2. CDR1 is SGHTA and CDR2 is FQGTGA in the germline V gene. The CDR3 sequence is 15 residues long. The ends lost 2 bases at V and 4 bases at J; junction bases unmatched: 3. CDR3 DNA: TGTGCCAGCAGCTTAGCCCTAGCGGGCACCGGGGAGCTGTTTTTT. It is translated as CASSLALAGTGELFF.

This clone showed up just a few times. V usage is TRBV30 and J usage is TRBJ1-4; D is perhaps TRBD1 (5 bases). The germline gives CDR1 GTSNPN, CDR2 SVGIG (reference sequence). The CDR3 extends over 14 amino acids. The germline V and J ends were trimmed by 2 bases and 5 bases, with 12 bases remaining between them. For the CDR3, the DNA is TGTGCCTGGAGTAGAAGACAGCTCAATGAAAAACTGTTTTTT. Amino acids: CAWSRRQLNEKLFF.